This T cell receptor (beta chain) was sequenced for a study of blood T cell repertoires in COVID-19. Overall study: COVID-19 samples collected from the United States, Italy and Spain covered acute and convalescent phases.

The CDR3 consists of 18 residues. Germline assignment: CDR1 SNHLY and CDR2 FYNNEI. Between the trimmed V and J ends, which lost 6 bases and 9 bases, there was a span of 27 bases. Authors' methods: Reference gene primers were amplified, and this amplification served to estimate nucleated cell counts. Some clones are missing from TCRdb's copy, which holds only in-frame ones; the method was immunoSEQ multiplex PCR. V, J and clone size were drawn from that table, and D and trimming were deduced from the DNA. The table records about 44,000 clones, around 86% of them present only once. The sample was peripheral blood. The source of this sequence is a human donor in a cohort sampled during active COVID-19. The rearrangement links TRBV2 to TRBJ1-6; D ambiguous. The CDR3 loop reads CASRAKSLSRGEGSPLHF. CDR3 DNA: TGTGCCAGCAGGGCAAAAAGTCTTTCTCGTGGGGAGGGTTCACCCCTCCACTTT.